The present entry profiles one T cell receptor beta chain with its context. Its cognate antigen is unknown. The sample comes from a study of OX40 agonist ivuxolimab in advanced cancers. Whole-study findings and limits: The authors did not determine the antigen specificity of the expanded peripheral T cells.

Some clones are missing from TCRdb's copy, which holds only in-frame ones; the method was immunoSEQ multiplex PCR. The sample shows 39,000 or so clones, more than 80% of them seen only once. Trimming stripped 4 bases from V and 8 bases from J, with 18 bases between. The CDR3 spans 15 residues. CDR1 and CDR2 (germline): LGHNA, YSLEER. The receptor's source is an adult with an advanced solid tumor such as melanoma, head and neck, liver or kidney cancer. The chain employs TRBV4-3 and TRBJ1-3, with D possibly TRBD1 on 5 matching bases. This specimen consisted of CD4+ or CD8+ T cells sorted from blood, obtained in a trial of the OX40 agonist ivuxolimab. CDR3 amino acids: CASSPRRDWVDTIYF. CDR3 coding DNA: TGCGCCAGCAGCCCAAGACGGGACTGGGTGGACACCATATATTTT.